Listed below are T cell receptor beta chains from one sample, sequenced in a study of OX40 agonist ivuxolimab in advanced cancers. The repertoire was sequenced with immunoSEQ multiplex PCR; TCRdb's copy has only in-frame clones and lacks some. Here the sample spans tens of thousands of clones, 86% being singletons. The sequencing here drew on CD4+ or CD8+ T cells sorted from blood, taken in a trial of the OX40 agonist ivuxolimab. Receptor source: an adult with an advanced solid tumor such as melanoma, head and neck, liver or kidney cancer. The CDR3 runs from the conserved cysteine through the conserved F or W. The order of the fields is D gene, J gene, clone size, V gene, CDR3 DNA, CDR3 protein. A D gene is named only where the DNA matches it firmly. Size is stated for part of the rows, as once, few or many counts, or as a class when the clone is expanded.

d_gene: -
j_gene: TRBJ1-1
abundance: -
v_gene: TRBV5-1
CDR3nt: TGCGCCAGCAGCTCCAGCTCACGAAACACTGAAGCTTTCTTT
CDR3aa: CASSSSSRNTEAFF

d_gene: TRBD2
j_gene: TRBJ2-5
abundance: few
v_gene: TRBV7-7
CDR3nt: TGTGCCAGCAGCTTCCCCCTCGGGGCGGGGGAAGAGACCCAGTACTTC
CDR3aa: CASSFPLGAGEETQYF

d_gene: TRBD1
j_gene: TRBJ1-1
abundance: -
v_gene: TRBV4-2
CDR3nt: TGTGCCAGCAGCCAACGGGACAGGGTGGATGAAGCTTTCTTT
CDR3aa: CASSQRDRVDEAFF

d_gene: -
j_gene: TRBJ1-6
abundance: -
v_gene: TRBV2
CDR3nt: TGTGCCAGCAGTGGTGTAGGTCAGACCTATAATTCACCCCTCCACTTT
CDR3aa: CASSGVGQTYNSPLHF

d_gene: -
j_gene: TRBJ2-3
abundance: once
v_gene: TRBV5-1
CDR3nt: TGCGCCAGCAGCTTGCTCCCAGCACGCACAGATACGCAGTATTTT
CDR3aa: CASSLLPARTDTQYF

d_gene: TRBD2
j_gene: TRBJ2-7
abundance: -
v_gene: TRBV30
CDR3nt: TGTGCCTGGAGCCGGGGCCCGGGGGGCTACGAGCAGTACTTC
CDR3aa: CAWSRGPGGYEQYF

d_gene: -
j_gene: TRBJ1-5
abundance: -
v_gene: TRBV18
CDR3nt: TGTGCCAGCTCCCAAGGGCACAATCAGCCCCAGCATTTT
CDR3aa: CASSQGHNQPQHF

d_gene: TRBD1
j_gene: TRBJ2-1
abundance: -
v_gene: TRBV14
CDR3nt: TGTGCCAGCAGCCAAGCCAGCAGGGGGCTAAGGGATGAGCAGTTCTTC
CDR3aa: CASSQASRGLRDEQFF

d_gene: TRBD1
j_gene: TRBJ2-2
abundance: -
v_gene: TRBV11-2
CDR3nt: TGTGCCAGCAGCTGGGGACAGCACACCGGGGAGCTGTTTTTT
CDR3aa: CASSWGQHTGELFF

d_gene: TRBD2
j_gene: TRBJ2-1
abundance: -
v_gene: TRBV7-6
CDR3nt: TGTGCCAGCAGCCAGGGGTTAGCGGGGGACTACAATGAGCAGTTCTTC
CDR3aa: CASSQGLAGDYNEQFF

d_gene: TRBD1
j_gene: TRBJ1-5
abundance: few
v_gene: TRBV19
CDR3nt: TGTGCCAGTAAGGAAGGGACAGGAAGAAATCAGCCCCAGCATTTT
CDR3aa: CASKEGTGRNQPQHF

d_gene: -
j_gene: TRBJ1-5
abundance: -
v_gene: TRBV6-5
CDR3nt: TGTGCCAGCAGTTACGACTCAAGGGCCAATCAGCCCCAGCATTTT
CDR3aa: CASSYDSRANQPQHF

d_gene: TRBD1
j_gene: TRBJ2-7
abundance: -
v_gene: TRBV2
CDR3nt: TGTGCCAGCAGTGAGTACAGGGGGGCCTACGAGCAGTACTTC
CDR3aa: CASSEYRGAYEQYF

d_gene: TRBD1
j_gene: TRBJ2-7
abundance: once
v_gene: TRBV5-4
CDR3nt: TGTGCCAGCAGCGTTGGAGGTCGGACAGGGGTCCGCGAGCAGTACTTC
CDR3aa: CASSVGGRTGVREQYF

d_gene: -
j_gene: TRBJ2-7
abundance: once
v_gene: TRBV6-5
CDR3nt: TGTGCCAGCAGCCAAGGTGGCACCTACGAGCAGTACTTC
CDR3aa: CASSQGGTYEQYF

d_gene: -
j_gene: TRBJ1-2
abundance: -
v_gene: TRBV18
CDR3nt: TGTGCCAGCTCACCATCCCAGGCAGGGGTTGACTATGGCTACACCTTC
CDR3aa: CASSPSQAGVDYGYTF

d_gene: -
j_gene: TRBJ1-2
abundance: -
v_gene: TRBV6-5
CDR3nt: TGTGCCAGCAGCCACCCGGGACTGCACTATGGCTACACCTTC
CDR3aa: CASSHPGLHYGYTF

d_gene: -
j_gene: TRBJ1-2
abundance: -
v_gene: TRBV6-5
CDR3nt: TGTGCCAGCAACCGGCTGGGTAACTATGGCTACACCTTC
CDR3aa: CASNRLGNYGYTF

d_gene: TRBD1
j_gene: TRBJ1-4
abundance: -
v_gene: TRBV18
CDR3nt: TGTGCCAGCTCACCAGAACGGACAGGGCGGAATGAAAAACTGTTTTTT
CDR3aa: CASSPERTGRNEKLFF

d_gene: -
j_gene: TRBJ2-7
abundance: -
v_gene: TRBV6-5
CDR3nt: TGTGCCAGCAGTGCCCCGACAGGTGGGAACGAGCAGTACTTC
CDR3aa: CASSAPTGGNEQYF

d_gene: TRBD1
j_gene: TRBJ1-1
abundance: -
v_gene: TRBV19
CDR3nt: TGTGCCAGTACCACTGACAGGGTCACTGAAGCTTTCTTT
CDR3aa: CASTTDRVTEAFF

d_gene: -
j_gene: TRBJ1-5
abundance: -
v_gene: TRBV30
CDR3nt: TGTGCCTGGAGTTTGGGGAAGAATCAGCCCCAGCATTTT
CDR3aa: CAWSLGKNQPQHF

d_gene: TRBD1
j_gene: TRBJ2-4
abundance: -
v_gene: TRBV5-1
CDR3nt: TGCGCCAGCAGCTTGCTCTCCGGGACAGGCAAAAACATTCAGTACTTC
CDR3aa: CASSLLSGTGKNIQYF

d_gene: -
j_gene: TRBJ2-6
abundance: -
v_gene: TRBV6-1
CDR3nt: TGTGCCAGCAGCCAGTCAGCCGGGGCCAACGTCCTGACTTTC
CDR3aa: CASSQSAGANVLTF

d_gene: -
j_gene: TRBJ1-2
abundance: -
v_gene: TRBV19
CDR3nt: TGTGCCAGTAGTATTATGGGGAGGAGTCTCGGCTACACCTTC
CDR3aa: CASSIMGRSLGYTF

d_gene: -
j_gene: TRBJ1-5
abundance: few
v_gene: TRBV9
CDR3nt: TGTGCCAGCAGCGTAGGGGCCTACCAGCCCCAGCATTTT
CDR3aa: CASSVGAYQPQHF

d_gene: TRBD2
j_gene: TRBJ2-3
abundance: few
v_gene: TRBV5-1
CDR3nt: TGCGCCAGCAGCGACCTTAGCGGGGCCCAAGATACGCAGTATTTT
CDR3aa: CASSDLSGAQDTQYF

d_gene: -
j_gene: TRBJ1-1
abundance: -
v_gene: TRBV5-1
CDR3nt: TGCGTCAGCAGCTTGGGAGGGGTTCCTGAAGCTTTCTTT
CDR3aa: CVSSLGGVPEAFF

d_gene: -
j_gene: TRBJ2-7
abundance: -
v_gene: TRBV10-3
CDR3nt: TGTGCCATCAGGGAGTTCGGGCTGGACGAGCAGTACTTC
CDR3aa: CAIREFGLDEQYF

d_gene: TRBD1
j_gene: TRBJ2-7
abundance: -
v_gene: TRBV5-3
CDR3nt: TGTGCCAGAAGCTTGGTGTCCGGGACAGGGGCCCTCGGTCCGTCCTACGAGCAGTACTTC
CDR3aa: CARSLVSGTGALGPSYEQYF

d_gene: -
j_gene: TRBJ1-4
abundance: -
v_gene: TRBV4-1
CDR3nt: TGCGCCAGCAGCCAAGATGGGACGGGAGGCTTTGAAAAACTGTTTTTT
CDR3aa: CASSQDGTGGFEKLFF

d_gene: -
j_gene: TRBJ1-4
abundance: -
v_gene: TRBV9
CDR3nt: TGTGCCAGCAGCCGCACCCAGGGGTATGAAAAACTGTTTTTT
CDR3aa: CASSRTQGYEKLFF

d_gene: -
j_gene: TRBJ1-1
abundance: few
v_gene: TRBV18
CDR3nt: TGTGCCAGCTCAACGATCTTCAGTCCGAACACTGAAGCTTTCTTT
CDR3aa: CASSTIFSPNTEAFF

d_gene: -
j_gene: TRBJ1-3
abundance: -
v_gene: TRBV15
CDR3nt: TGTGCCACCAGCACACCGCGGGGATCTGGAAACACCATATATTTT
CDR3aa: CATSTPRGSGNTIYF

d_gene: -
j_gene: TRBJ1-1
abundance: -
v_gene: TRBV19
CDR3nt: TGTGCCAGTAAACCAGCGAGCCGGGTGAACACTGAAGCTTTCTTT
CDR3aa: CASKPASRVNTEAFF

d_gene: TRBD1
j_gene: TRBJ1-1
abundance: -
v_gene: TRBV5-1
CDR3nt: TGCGCCAGCAGCCCTACAGGGGGGAACACTGAAGCTTTCTTT
CDR3aa: CASSPTGGNTEAFF

d_gene: -
j_gene: TRBJ2-7
abundance: -
v_gene: TRBV7-3
CDR3nt: TGTGCCAGCAGCTTAGGGTCGGGGATAGGCTACGAGCAGTACTTC
CDR3aa: CASSLGSGIGYEQYF

d_gene: TRBD1
j_gene: TRBJ1-6
abundance: -
v_gene: TRBV2
CDR3nt: TGTGCCAGCCACCCGGGGGGGACAGGAGCCTCACCCCTCCACTTT
CDR3aa: CASHPGGTGASPLHF

d_gene: -
j_gene: TRBJ1-5
abundance: -
v_gene: TRBV27
CDR3nt: TGTGCCAGCAGTCCCAGGACACTAAGCAATCAGCCCCAGCATTTT
CDR3aa: CASSPRTLSNQPQHF

d_gene: -
j_gene: TRBJ2-7
abundance: once
v_gene: TRBV7-2
CDR3nt: TGTGCCAGCAGCTCCGCCTACGAGCAGTACTTC
CDR3aa: CASSSAYEQYF

d_gene: -
j_gene: TRBJ1-1
abundance: -
v_gene: TRBV7-2
CDR3nt: TGTGCCAGCAGCTTAGGCACGAACACTGAAGCTTTCTTT
CDR3aa: CASSLGTNTEAFF

d_gene: TRBD1
j_gene: TRBJ2-7
abundance: -
v_gene: TRBV4-1
CDR3nt: TGCGCCAGCAGCCCAGGACAGGGAAAGTCCTACGAGCAGTACTTC
CDR3aa: CASSPGQGKSYEQYF

d_gene: -
j_gene: TRBJ1-5
abundance: few
v_gene: TRBV2
CDR3nt: TGTGCCAGCAGTGAAGGGTGGGATCAGCCCCAGCATTTT
CDR3aa: CASSEGWDQPQHF

d_gene: -
j_gene: TRBJ1-5
abundance: -
v_gene: TRBV6-1
CDR3nt: TGTGCCAGCAGTGAAATGAGGGTTCAGCCCCAGCATTTT
CDR3aa: CASSEMRVQPQHF

d_gene: -
j_gene: TRBJ1-1
abundance: -
v_gene: TRBV18
CDR3nt: TGTGCCAGCTCACAAACGCAGGACACTGAAGCTTTCTTT
CDR3aa: CASSQTQDTEAFF

d_gene: -
j_gene: TRBJ1-4
abundance: -
v_gene: TRBV6-1
CDR3nt: TGTGCCAGCAGTGCAGGAGGGAGTAATGAAAAACTGTTTTTT
CDR3aa: CASSAGGSNEKLFF

d_gene: -
j_gene: TRBJ1-5
abundance: -
v_gene: TRBV10-3
CDR3nt: TGTGCCATCAGTGGGCAGGGGAATTTGGACAATCAGCCCCAGCATTTT
CDR3aa: CAISGQGNLDNQPQHF

d_gene: TRBD1
j_gene: TRBJ1-1
abundance: -
v_gene: TRBV7-9
CDR3nt: TGTGCCAGCAGCTTTGGGACAGGGGGCCTCCCAGCGGCCACTGAAGCTTTCTTT
CDR3aa: CASSFGTGGLPAATEAFF

d_gene: TRBD1
j_gene: TRBJ1-5
abundance: -
v_gene: TRBV2
CDR3nt: TGTGCCAGCAGTAGGACAGGGGGTAATCAGCCCCAGCATTTT
CDR3aa: CASSRTGGNQPQHF

d_gene: TRBD2
j_gene: TRBJ2-3
abundance: -
v_gene: TRBV4-2
CDR3nt: TGTGCCAGCAGCCAAGGGCGGGGGGTCGCCTCCGATACGCAGTATTTT
CDR3aa: CASSQGRGVASDTQYF

d_gene: -
j_gene: TRBJ1-1
abundance: -
v_gene: TRBV7-2
CDR3nt: TGTGCCAGCAGCCCACAGGGTATTCCCCCTGAAGCTTTCTTT
CDR3aa: CASSPQGIPPEAFF

d_gene: TRBD1
j_gene: TRBJ2-3
abundance: once
v_gene: TRBV18
CDR3nt: TGTGCCAGCTCACGTCGACAGGGTAACACAGATACGCAGTATTTT
CDR3aa: CASSRRQGNTDTQYF

d_gene: TRBD1
j_gene: TRBJ2-3
abundance: -
v_gene: TRBV19
CDR3nt: TGTGCCAGTAGGGGGACAGGGGCCCCGAACACAGATACGCAGTATTTT
CDR3aa: CASRGTGAPNTDTQYF

d_gene: -
j_gene: TRBJ2-2
abundance: few
v_gene: TRBV4-2
CDR3nt: TGTGCCAGCAGCCAAATTGCGGCAGTCCACGGGGAGCTGTTTTTT
CDR3aa: CASSQIAAVHGELFF